This entry lists 3 T cell receptor beta chains sequenced from one sample in a study of sequential checkpoint blockade in melanoma. The repertoire was sequenced with immunoSEQ multiplex PCR; TCRdb's copy has only in-frame clones and lacks some. In the table there are about 5,100 clones, about 26% of which are singletons. Documented treatment: randomized to nivolumab then ipilimumab (arm A) or the reverse (arm B). The sequencing here drew on tumor tissue (inferred from file names), taken from a patient given nivolumab and ipilimumab in sequence. All receptors derive from a human donor with melanoma.

This clone was recorded a few times. This CDR3 is CASSLDLAAGTGELFF. CDR3 DNA: TGTGCCAGCAGTTTAGACCTAGCAGCCGGCACCGGGGAGCTGTTTTTT. The chain combines TRBV28 with TRBJ2-2; perhaps TRBD2 as D (5 bases). The CDR3 loop spans 16 amino acids. Deletions cut 2 bases from V and 4 bases from J, with 14 bases between. Germline CDR1 and CDR2: MDHEN and SYDVKM.

This sequence joins TRBV9 and TRBJ1-2; D unclear. CDR3 size: 14 residues. Germline CDR1 and CDR2: SGDLS and YYNGEE. V was shortened by 0 bases and J by 0 bases, with 6 bases between the two germline ends. The CDR3 protein is CASSVDPANYGYTF. DNA for the CDR3: TGTGCCAGCAGCGTAGATCCGGCTAACTATGGCTACACCTTC.

This clone is medium-sized (0.01 to 0.1%) by share. At the DNA level, this CDR3 is encoded by other sequences in the same sample as well. The chain recombines TRBV9 with TRBJ1-5; possible D gene TRBD1, 5 bases. Trimming left V 2 bases short and J 5 bases short, with 8 bases between. The CDR3 is made up of 13 amino acids. Germline V gene sequence: CDR1 SGDLS, CDR2 YYNGEE. CDR3 sequence (DNA): TGTGCCAGCAGCGTGGACACCTATCAGCCCCAGCATTTT. Its protein product is CASSVDTYQPQHF. Combining the CDR3 with reference TRBV9 and TRBJ1-5 gives the whole variable domain DSGVTQTPKHLITATGQRVTLRCSPRSGDLSVYWYQQSLDQGLQFLIQYYNGEERAKGNILERFSAQQFPDLHSELNLSSLELGDSALYFCASSVDTYQPQHFGDGTRLSIL.